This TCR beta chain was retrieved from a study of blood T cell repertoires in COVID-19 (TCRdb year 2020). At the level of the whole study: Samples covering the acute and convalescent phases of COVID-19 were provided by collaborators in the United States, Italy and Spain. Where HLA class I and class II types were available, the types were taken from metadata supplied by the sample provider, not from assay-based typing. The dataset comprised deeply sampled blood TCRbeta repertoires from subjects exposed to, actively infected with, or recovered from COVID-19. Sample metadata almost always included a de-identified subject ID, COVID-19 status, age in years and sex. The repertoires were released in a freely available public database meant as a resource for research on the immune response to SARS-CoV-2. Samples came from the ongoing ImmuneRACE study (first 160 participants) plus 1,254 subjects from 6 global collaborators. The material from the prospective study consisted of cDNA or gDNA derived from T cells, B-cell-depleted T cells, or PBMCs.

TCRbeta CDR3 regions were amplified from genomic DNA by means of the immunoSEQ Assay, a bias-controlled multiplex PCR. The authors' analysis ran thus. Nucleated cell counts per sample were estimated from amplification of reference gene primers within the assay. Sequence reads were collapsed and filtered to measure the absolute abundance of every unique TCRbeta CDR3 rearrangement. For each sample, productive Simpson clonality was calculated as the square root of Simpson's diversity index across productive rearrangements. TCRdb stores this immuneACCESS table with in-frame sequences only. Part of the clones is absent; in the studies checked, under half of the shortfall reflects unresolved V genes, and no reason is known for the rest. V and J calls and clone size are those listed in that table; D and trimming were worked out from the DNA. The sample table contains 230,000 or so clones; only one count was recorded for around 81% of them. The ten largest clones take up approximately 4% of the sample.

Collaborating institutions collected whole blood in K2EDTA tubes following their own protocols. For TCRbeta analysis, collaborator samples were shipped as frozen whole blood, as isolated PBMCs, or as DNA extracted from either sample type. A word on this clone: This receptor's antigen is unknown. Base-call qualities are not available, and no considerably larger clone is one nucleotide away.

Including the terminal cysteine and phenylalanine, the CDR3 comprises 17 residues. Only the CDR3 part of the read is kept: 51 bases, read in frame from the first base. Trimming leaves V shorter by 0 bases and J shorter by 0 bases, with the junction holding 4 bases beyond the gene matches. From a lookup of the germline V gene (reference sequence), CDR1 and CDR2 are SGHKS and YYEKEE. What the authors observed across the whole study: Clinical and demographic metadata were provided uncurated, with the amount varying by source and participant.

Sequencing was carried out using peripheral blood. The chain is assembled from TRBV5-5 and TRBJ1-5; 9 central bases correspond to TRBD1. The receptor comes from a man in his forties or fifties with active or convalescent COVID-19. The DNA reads TGTGCCAGCAGCTTGGGCGGGACAGGGTATAGCAATCAGCCCCAGCATTTT. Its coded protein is CASSLGGTGYSNQPQHF.